The rows below give T cell receptor beta chains drawn from one sample of a study of blood T cell repertoires in COVID-19. Sequencing used immunoSEQ multiplex PCR; TCRdb keeps in-frame clones, though not all of them. In the table there are over 90,000 clones, 87% of which are singletons. The sequenced material came from peripheral blood. Receptor source: a man aged 45-65 years with active COVID-19. Each CDR3 is given with its conserved first and last residue. The order of the fields is D gene, V gene, clone size, J gene, CDR3 DNA, CDR3 protein. The D gene is left open where the match is weak. Only part of the rows carry a size: once, few, many, or a class if the clone is expanded.

D gene: TRBD1; V gene: TRBV11-2; clone size: .; J gene: TRBJ1-5; CDR3 DNA: TGTGCCAGCAGCTTAGTTACAGGGGTGGGCAATCAGCCCCAGCATTTT; CDR3 protein: CASSLVTGVGNQPQHF
D gene: .; V gene: TRBV4-2; clone size: .; J gene: TRBJ1-1; CDR3 DNA: TGTGCCAGCAGCCAAGATGGAAACCGGGGGTGGACTGAAGCTTTCTTT; CDR3 protein: CASSQDGNRGWTEAFF
D gene: .; V gene: TRBV30; clone size: .; J gene: TRBJ1-4; CDR3 DNA: TGTGCCTGGAGTGATTGGGGCTCTAATGAAAAACTGTTTTTT; CDR3 protein: CAWSDWGSNEKLFF
D gene: TRBD1; V gene: TRBV7-2; clone size: .; J gene: TRBJ1-6; CDR3 DNA: TGTGCCAGCAGCTTAGGGTACAGGGGGCGCGATTCACCCCTCCACTTT; CDR3 protein: CASSLGYRGRDSPLHF
D gene: TRBD1; V gene: TRBV5-8; clone size: .; J gene: TRBJ1-5; CDR3 DNA: TGTGCCAGCAGCTTGGGGACAGGGAACATCAATCAGCCCCAGCATTTT; CDR3 protein: CASSLGTGNINQPQHF
D gene: TRBD1; V gene: TRBV19; clone size: .; J gene: TRBJ2-4; CDR3 DNA: TGTGCCAGTAGTCCTCGACAGGGATGGGACATTCAGTACTTC; CDR3 protein: CASSPRQGWDIQYF
D gene: TRBD2; V gene: TRBV24-1; clone size: once; J gene: TRBJ2-1; CDR3 DNA: TGTGCCACCAGTGATTCGACTAGCCCTGAGCAGTTCTTC; CDR3 protein: CATSDSTSPEQFF
D gene: .; V gene: TRBV5-1; clone size: .; J gene: TRBJ1-2; CDR3 DNA: TGCGCCAGCAGCCCTGGGAGGGGTCAATACTATGGCTACACCTTC; CDR3 protein: CASSPGRGQYYGYTF
D gene: TRBD2; V gene: TRBV27; clone size: .; J gene: TRBJ2-1; CDR3 DNA: TGTGCCAGCAGTTTATATGCGGGGGGAAGTTACAATGAGCAGTTCTTC; CDR3 protein: CASSLYAGGSYNEQFF
D gene: .; V gene: TRBV11-3; clone size: .; J gene: TRBJ2-3; CDR3 DNA: TGTGCCAGCAGCTTAGATATCGGAGCGCAGTATTTT; CDR3 protein: CASSLDIGAQYF
D gene: .; V gene: TRBV6-5; clone size: .; J gene: TRBJ2-2; CDR3 DNA: TGTGCCAGCAGCATCGGGGGGCAGGGCGGGGAGCTGTTTTTT; CDR3 protein: CASSIGGQGGELFF
D gene: TRBD1; V gene: TRBV3-1/TRBV3-2; clone size: .; J gene: TRBJ2-4; CDR3 DNA: TGTGCCAGCAGCAACACAGGGGTTCCCAAAAACATTCAGTACTTC; CDR3 protein: CASSNTGVPKNIQYF
D gene: .; V gene: TRBV25-1; clone size: .; J gene: TRBJ2-1; CDR3 DNA: TGTGCCAGCAGTGAATTTGGCTTCGGGAGCTCCTACAATGAGCAGTTCTTC; CDR3 protein: CASSEFGFGSSYNEQFF
D gene: .; V gene: TRBV7-2; clone size: .; J gene: TRBJ1-1; CDR3 DNA: TGTGCCAGCAGCTCCCACAGGAACACTGAAGCTTTCTTT; CDR3 protein: CASSSHRNTEAFF
D gene: TRBD2; V gene: TRBV7-7; clone size: .; J gene: TRBJ2-5; CDR3 DNA: TGTGCTAGCCGGCCCTGGGGAGGGCAAGAGACCCAGTACTTC; CDR3 protein: CASRPWGGQETQYF
D gene: TRBD2; V gene: TRBV5-1; clone size: .; J gene: TRBJ2-5; CDR3 DNA: TGCGCCAGCAGCTTGGCGTCTAGCGGGGAGCGGGCCCAGTACTTC; CDR3 protein: CASSLASSGERAQYF
D gene: .; V gene: TRBV30; clone size: .; J gene: TRBJ1-3; CDR3 DNA: TGTGCCTGGAGTTGGGGGGGTTCTGGAAACACCATATATTTT; CDR3 protein: CAWSWGGSGNTIYF
D gene: .; V gene: TRBV10-3; clone size: .; J gene: TRBJ1-2; CDR3 DNA: TGTGCCATCAGTGATGACACCAACTATGGCTACACCTTC; CDR3 protein: CAISDDTNYGYTF
D gene: .; V gene: TRBV10-3; clone size: .; J gene: TRBJ1-2; CDR3 DNA: TGTGCCATCAGTGACGGGGTTGGCTACACCTTC; CDR3 protein: CAISDGVGYTF
D gene: TRBD1; V gene: TRBV5-1; clone size: few; J gene: TRBJ1-2; CDR3 DNA: TGCGCCAGCACCAAGACAGGGAGCTATGGCTACACCTTC; CDR3 protein: CASTKTGSYGYTF
D gene: TRBD1; V gene: TRBV5-8; clone size: .; J gene: TRBJ2-7; CDR3 DNA: TGTGCCAGCAGCCGAGGGACAGGATCTACTTACGAGCAGTACTTC; CDR3 protein: CASSRGTGSTYEQYF
D gene: TRBD2; V gene: TRBV5-4; clone size: .; J gene: TRBJ2-5; CDR3 DNA: TGTGCCAGCAGCCCGCGGGGGGGCCAGAAAGAGACCCAGTACTTC; CDR3 protein: CASSPRGGQKETQYF
D gene: .; V gene: TRBV5-4; clone size: .; J gene: TRBJ2-2; CDR3 DNA: TGTGCCAGCAGCTTGGGGGGGGACGCCCCCGGGGAGCTGTTTTTT; CDR3 protein: CASSLGGDAPGELFF
D gene: TRBD2; V gene: TRBV10-2; clone size: .; J gene: TRBJ2-2; CDR3 DNA: TGCGCCAGCCATTATGGACTAGCGGGGCGGACCGGGGAGCTGTTTTTT; CDR3 protein: CASHYGLAGRTGELFF
D gene: .; V gene: TRBV5-8; clone size: .; J gene: TRBJ2-6; CDR3 DNA: TGTGCCAGCAGCTTGGTAGTTACTGGGGCCAACGTCCTGACTTTC; CDR3 protein: CASSLVVTGANVLTF
D gene: .; V gene: TRBV30; clone size: .; J gene: TRBJ2-3; CDR3 DNA: TGTGCCTGGAGCGCACAGACAGATACGCAGTATTTT; CDR3 protein: CAWSAQTDTQYF
D gene: .; V gene: TRBV5-8; clone size: .; J gene: TRBJ1-1; CDR3 DNA: TGTGCCAGCAGCATTTTCTTAACTCTGAACACTGAAGCTTTCTTT; CDR3 protein: CASSIFLTLNTEAFF
D gene: TRBD2; V gene: TRBV5-1; clone size: once; J gene: TRBJ2-3; CDR3 DNA: TGCGCCAGCAGCCCTAGCGGGGGGCCGGAAGGTACGCAGTATTTT; CDR3 protein: CASSPSGGPEGTQYF
D gene: TRBD1; V gene: TRBV5-4; clone size: .; J gene: TRBJ1-4; CDR3 DNA: TGTGCCAGCAGTTTTCAGGGGGCGCGGACTAATGAAAAACTGTTTTTT; CDR3 protein: CASSFQGARTNEKLFF
D gene: .; V gene: TRBV29-1; clone size: .; J gene: TRBJ1-1; CDR3 DNA: TGCAGCGGGTCGGTCAGGGGAGCTTCCACTGAAGCTTTCTTT; CDR3 protein: CSGSVRGASTEAFF
D gene: .; V gene: TRBV7-2; clone size: .; J gene: TRBJ1-5; CDR3 DNA: TGTGCCAGCAGCCCCCGTGAGAGCAATCAGCCCCAGCATTTT; CDR3 protein: CASSPRESNQPQHF
D gene: .; V gene: TRBV12-2; clone size: .; J gene: TRBJ2-7; CDR3 DNA: TGTGCAAGTCGCACTTACCCGGAACCGGGAGGGAACTACGAGCAGTACTTC; CDR3 protein: CASRTYPEPGGNYEQYF
D gene: TRBD1; V gene: TRBV10-3; clone size: .; J gene: TRBJ1-2; CDR3 DNA: TGTGCCATCAGCCCGACAGGGGCGGCCCAGACGTTGAACTATGGCTACACCTTC; CDR3 protein: CAISPTGAAQTLNYGYTF
D gene: .; V gene: TRBV4-2; clone size: few; J gene: TRBJ1-6; CDR3 DNA: TGTGCCAGCAGCTCATGGACAGATAATTCACCCCTCCACTTT; CDR3 protein: CASSSWTDNSPLHF
D gene: TRBD2; V gene: TRBV11-2; clone size: .; J gene: TRBJ2-1; CDR3 DNA: TGTGCCAGCAGCTTAAAGGAACTAGCGGCCGCAAGCTCCTACAATGAGCAGTTCTTC; CDR3 protein: CASSLKELAAASSYNEQFF
D gene: .; V gene: TRBV12-3/TRBV12-4; clone size: .; J gene: TRBJ1-1; CDR3 DNA: TGTGCCAGCAGTCTGACAGTTTTCTCTGAAGCTTTCTTT; CDR3 protein: CASSLTVFSEAFF
D gene: .; V gene: TRBV6-5; clone size: .; J gene: TRBJ1-6; CDR3 DNA: TGTGCCAGCAGTTACTCGAACCAGGGTTCACCCCTCCACTTT; CDR3 protein: CASSYSNQGSPLHF
D gene: .; V gene: TRBV11-2; clone size: .; J gene: TRBJ2-7; CDR3 DNA: TGTGCCAGCAGCCCACGATGGGGAGGGGGGTTACTAAACGAGCAGTACTTC; CDR3 protein: CASSPRWGGGLLNEQYF
D gene: .; V gene: TRBV6-6; clone size: .; J gene: TRBJ2-1; CDR3 DNA: TGTGCCAGCAATTCGATCGGGAATGAGCAGTTCTTC; CDR3 protein: CASNSIGNEQFF
D gene: .; V gene: TRBV10-3; clone size: .; J gene: TRBJ1-1; CDR3 DNA: TGTGCCATCAGTGAGAAGAGTGAAGCTTTCTTT; CDR3 protein: CAISEKSEAFF
D gene: .; V gene: TRBV20-1; clone size: .; J gene: TRBJ1-2; CDR3 DNA: TGCAGTGCTAGTAAGGGAGGGGGTAATTATGGCTACACCTTC; CDR3 protein: CSASKGGGNYGYTF
D gene: TRBD1; V gene: TRBV6-6; clone size: .; J gene: TRBJ1-4; CDR3 DNA: TGTGCCAGCAGTTGGGGGGCAACAGGGGCTGAAAAACTGTTTTTT; CDR3 protein: CASSWGATGAEKLFF
D gene: TRBD2; V gene: TRBV7-6; clone size: .; J gene: TRBJ2-5; CDR3 DNA: TGTGCCAGCAGCTTAGTGGGACTAGCGGGGGAGACCCAGTACTTC; CDR3 protein: CASSLVGLAGETQYF
D gene: .; V gene: TRBV11-1; clone size: .; J gene: TRBJ2-1; CDR3 DNA: TGTGCCAGCAGCTTAGGACTGTCAGACAATGAGCAGTTCTTC; CDR3 protein: CASSLGLSDNEQFF
D gene: TRBD1; V gene: TRBV4-2; clone size: .; J gene: TRBJ1-2; CDR3 DNA: TGTGCCAGCAGCAAACAGGGGGGAGACGGCTACACCTTC; CDR3 protein: CASSKQGGDGYTF
D gene: TRBD1; V gene: TRBV19; clone size: .; J gene: TRBJ2-4; CDR3 DNA: TGTGCCAGTAGTACCTCTGGACAGGCCCGCGACTTC; CDR3 protein: CASSTSGQARDF
D gene: .; V gene: TRBV5-8; clone size: .; J gene: TRBJ1-5; CDR3 DNA: TGTGCCAGCAGCTCCGGACAGTATAGCAATCAGCCCCAGCATTTT; CDR3 protein: CASSSGQYSNQPQHF
D gene: TRBD2; V gene: TRBV7-2; clone size: .; J gene: TRBJ2-7; CDR3 DNA: TGTGCCAGCAGCACGAGAAGGCTAGCGGGGGTCCCCGAGCAGTACTTC; CDR3 protein: CASSTRRLAGVPEQYF
D gene: TRBD1; V gene: TRBV12-3/TRBV12-4; clone size: few; J gene: TRBJ1-1; CDR3 DNA: TGTGCCAGCAGTTTTCGGACAGGGGAAGCTTTCTTT; CDR3 protein: CASSFRTGEAFF
D gene: .; V gene: TRBV9; clone size: .; J gene: TRBJ1-1; CDR3 DNA: TGTGCCAGCAGCCTAGGCGCTGGCACTGAAGCTTTCTTT; CDR3 protein: CASSLGAGTEAFF
D gene: .; V gene: TRBV11-2; clone size: .; J gene: TRBJ2-1; CDR3 DNA: TGTGCCAGCAGGGATAGCGATGGGGTTTCCTACAATGAGCAGTTCTTC; CDR3 protein: CASRDSDGVSYNEQFF
D gene: .; V gene: TRBV6-5; clone size: .; J gene: TRBJ1-2; CDR3 DNA: TGTGCCACCAAAGAATCTGCGGACTATGGCTACACCTTC; CDR3 protein: CATKESADYGYTF
D gene: TRBD1; V gene: TRBV18; clone size: .; J gene: TRBJ2-7; CDR3 DNA: TGTGCCAGCTCACCACCCGGGACAGGAAACGAGCAGTACTTC; CDR3 protein: CASSPPGTGNEQYF
D gene: .; V gene: TRBV30; clone size: .; J gene: TRBJ1-4; CDR3 DNA: TGTGCCTGGAGTGTATCGCCGGGGATAAAACTGTTTTTT; CDR3 protein: CAWSVSPGIKLFF
D gene: .; V gene: TRBV11-2; clone size: .; J gene: TRBJ2-7; CDR3 DNA: TGTGCCAGCAGCTTACGAGGAAAGCGTTCGGGGGAGGACGAGCAGTACTTC; CDR3 protein: CASSLRGKRSGEDEQYF